A single count supports the clone carrying this T cell receptor beta chain. This entry belongs to a study of blood T cell repertoires in COVID-19. About the study: The United States, Italy and Spain provided the acute and convalescent COVID-19 samples. T cells, B-cell-depleted T cells, or PBMCs supplied cDNA or gDNA.

Methods used by the authors: Amplification of reference gene primers provided the estimated nucleated cell counts. TCRdb keeps only in-frame clones here, not all; method: immunoSEQ multiplex PCR. The DNA gave D and trimming, while V, J and clone size come from that table. The top ten clones hold less than 6.5% of a sample with 200,000 to 250,000 clones, about 85% of them seen once. The length of the CDR3 is 13 residues. CDR1 SGHAT and CDR2 FQNNGV come from the germline V gene. V was pared by 0 bases and J by 3 bases, with 6 bases between. The receptor comes from a woman in her fifties or sixties who had recovered from COVID-19. The chain combines TRBV11-2 with TRBJ2-7; the D is unclear. The sequenced sample was peripheral blood. The CDR3 coding sequence is TGTGCCAGCAGCTTAGATTCAGTCTACGAGCAGTACTTC. Its protein product is CASSLDSVYEQYF.